This TCR beta chain is from a study of OX40 agonist ivuxolimab in advanced cancers. Repertoires were generated with immunoSEQ multiplex PCR, while TCRdb's copy carries only in-frame clones and drops some. The sample has approximately 100,000 clones, 75% to 95% seen once; the top ten hold approximately 0.34%. Trimming left V 3 bases short and J 2 bases short, with 8 bases between. The CDR3 runs 12 residues. Germline CDR1 reads GTSNPN; CDR2 reads SVGIG (reference sequence). This receptor was identified in an adult with an advanced solid tumor such as melanoma, head and neck, liver or kidney cancer. The chain uses TRBV30 and TRBJ2-7, with D uncertain. Source: CD4+ or CD8+ T cells sorted from blood, taken in a trial of the OX40 agonist ivuxolimab. The CDR3 region is CAWRRAPYEQYF. CDR3 nucleotides: TGTGCCTGGAGAAGGGCTCCCTACGAGCAGTACTTC.